Presented here are 10 T cell receptor beta chains from one specimen sequenced in a study of T cell clonality in common variable immunodeficiency (dated by TCRdb to 2015 to 2017). The method was the immunoSEQ multiplex PCR assay. TCRdb limited this immuneACCESS table to in-frame rearrangements with V and J called. A share of clones is missing; checked studies link under half to unresolved V genes, and the rest is unexplained. The table notes about 37,000 clones here, none of them singletons. The ten biggest clones cover about 1% of the sample. Source material: peripheral blood mononuclear cells. The source is a person aged 18 to 69 in good health.

This clone was detected ten times or more. The CDR3 goes on 3 residues after the read ends, and that part is filled in from the germline J gene. The V and J genes are TRBV7-2 and TRBJ2-7; weak D call: TRBD1 (5 bases). This CDR3 has 13 residues. V lost 4 bases and J lost 4, with 11 bases in between. Looked up from germline, CDR1 is SGHTA and CDR2 is FQGNSA. CDR3 loop: CASSSSGMYEQYF. The part of the CDR3 DNA that was read is TGTGCCAGCAGCTCTTCAGGGATGTACGAG. The whole variable domain, filled in from reference TRBV7-2 and TRBJ2-7, reads GAGVSQSPSNKVTEKGKDVELRCDPISGHTALYWYRQSLGQGLEFLIYFQGNSAPDKSGLPSDRFSAERTGGSVSTLTIQRTQQEDSAVYLCASSSSGMYEQYFGPGTRLTVT.

This clone was detected many times. The CDR3: CASRRSGGRGTDTQYF. The part of the CDR3 DNA that was read is TGTGCCAGCAGACGGTCGGGGGGAAGGGGCACAGATACG. The rearrangement joins TRBV12-3 or TRBV12-4 to TRBJ2-3, with 7 bases fitting TRBD2. Read sequence stops 3 residues before the CDR3 end, and the germline J gene provides the missing end. V lost 6 bases, J lost 1 base, and 10 bases stayed unmatched. This CDR3 has 16 residues.

This clone was observed at least ten times. The DNA ends 3 residues before the CDR3 does, and the rest of the CDR3 is filled in from the germline J gene. The genes are TRBV5-6 and TRBJ2-5; D is possibly TRBD2 (6 bases). In germline, CDR1 is SGHDT, CDR2 YYEEEE. V lost 4 bases and J lost 5, with 12 bases in between. The CDR3 runs to 13 residues. Incomplete CDR3 DNA: TGTGCCAGCAGCCGGGACTCGTGGGAGACC. Translating gives CASSRDSWET. From start to end, the CDR3 is CASSRDSWETQYF.

This clone was counted at least ten times. The CDR3 goes on 3 residues after the read ends, and that part is filled in from the germline J gene. The chain recombines TRBV15 with TRBJ1-2, with TRBD1 matching 8 bases. The CDR3 runs to 16 residues. CDR1 and CDR2 (germline): LNHNV, YYDKDF (reference sequence). The CDR3 spells CATSRDLRQGAISYTF. The sequenced CDR3 bases are TGTGCCACCAGCAGAGATCTTCGGCAGGGGGCAATTAGC.

This clone was observed at least ten times. The read stops 3 residues short of the end of the CDR3; the missing end is completed from the germline J gene. V and J are TRBV7-3 and TRBJ2-4, with 8 bases that match TRBD1. The CDR3 length is 14 residues. The V and J ends lost 5 bases and 5 bases, in that order; junction bases with no gene match: 5. The germline gives CDR1 SGHTA, CDR2 FQGTGA. The sequenced part of the CDR3 DNA is TGTGCCAGCAGCGCCACAGGGGGGCAAAACATT. It codes for CASSATGGQNI. The entire CDR3 is CASSATGGQNIQYF.

The table lists this clone with many counts. The DNA ends 3 residues before the CDR3 does, and the rest of the CDR3 is filled in from the germline J gene. The genes are TRBV7-2 and TRBJ2-1; 9 nucleotides agree with TRBD2. Germline CDR1 is SGHTA and CDR2 is FQGNSA. There are 15 residues in the CDR3. J was trimmed by 4 bases and V by 4 bases; bases with no gene match: 5. The covered CDR3 bases are TGTGCCAGCAGCTGGCGGACTAGCGAGTACAATGAG. Residues: CASSWRTSEYNE. The CDR3 reads in full as CASSWRTSEYNEQFF.

This clone was seen many times. With the read ending 3 residues before the CDR3 end, the germline J gene is used to fill in that end. This chain connects TRBV6-2 or TRBV6-3 to TRBJ2-7; D gene unclear. CDR1 and CDR2 from the germline V gene are MNHEY and SVGEGT. This CDR3 has 12 residues. V was clipped by 6 bases and J by 1 base, with 7 bases between them. This CDR3 reads CASSPTSYEQYF. The sequenced part of the CDR3 DNA is TGTGCCAGCAGCCCGACATCCTACGAG.

This clone was picked up many times. Read data end 3 residues before the CDR3 end; the end is taken from the germline J gene. This rearrangement joins TRBV30 to TRBJ1-6; D is uncertain. CDR1 is GTSNPN and CDR2 is SVGIG in the germline V gene (reference sequence). Trimming took 0 bases from V and 7 from J, leaving 7 bases between them. The CDR3 is 13 residues long. CDR3 DNA, as far as it was read: TGTGCCTGGAGTGTTCAGGAAAATTCACCC. It specifies CAWSVQENSP. The CDR3, in full, reads CAWSVQENSPLHF.

In its sample, this clone was seen many times. Read data end 3 residues before the CDR3 end; the end is taken from the germline J gene. This chain links TRBV5-6 with TRBJ1-2, with 7 bases fitting TRBD1. V trimming: 0 bases; J trimming: 6 bases; junction bases outside the gene matches: 2. CDR1 and CDR2 from the germline V gene are SGHDT and YYEEEE. The CDR3 has 13 amino acids. Incomplete CDR3 DNA: TGTGCCAGCAGCTTGGGAGGGACAGATGGC. This gives the protein CASSLGGTDG. The entire CDR3 is CASSLGGTDGYTF.

This clone has at least ten counts. The read finishes 3 residues shy of the CDR3 end, and the germline J gene is used to complete it. The chain carries TRBV10-3 and TRBJ2-1; D possibly corresponds to TRBD1 (5 bases). Germline V CDR1 and CDR2: ENHRY, SYGVKD. The CDR3 spans 15 residues. The V end was cut by 0 bases, the J end by 7 bases, with 13 bases between. The sequenced CDR3 bases are TGTGCCATCAGTGAGTCCCGACAGACACCTAATGAG. It translates to CAISESRQTPNE. The full CDR3 is CAISESRQTPNEQFF.